These 8 T cell receptor beta chains were all obtained from the same sample, sequenced in a study of control samples from healthy donors and cancer patients. TCRdb keeps only in-frame clones here, not all; method: immunoSEQ multiplex PCR. The repertoire holds under 100,000 clones, with 80% to 95% as singletons. The specimen sequenced was blood. The receptor set was obtained from a woman in her twenties or thirties in good health.

The V and J genes are TRBV28 and TRBJ2-7; the D gene is possibly TRBD2 (6 bases). This CDR3 has 15 residues. Trimming cost V 6 bases and J 3 bases, with 18 bases left between them. Germline-derived CDR1 and CDR2 are MDHEN and SYDVKM. The CDR3 spells CASSPTASVIYEQYF. CDR3 nucleotide sequence: TGTGCCAGCAGCCCTACGGCTAGCGTTATCTACGAGCAGTACTTC.

J is TRBJ2-1 and V is TRBV6-1; TRBD1 agrees at 11 bases. This CDR3 is built from 17 residues. CDR1 MNHNS and CDR2 SASEGT come from the germline V gene. The ends lost 1 base at V and 8 bases at J; junction bases unmatched: 10. CDR3 amino acids: CASSEEGTGGLWDEQFF. CDR3 DNA sequence: TGTGCCAGCAGTGAAGAAGGGACAGGGGGACTTTGGGATGAGCAGTTCTTC.

J is TRBJ1-6 and V is TRBV5-6; 7 bases line up with TRBD1. Germline V lookup: CDR1 SGHDT, CDR2 YYEEEE. This CDR3 contains 17 residues. The V and J ends lost 3 bases and 0 bases, in that order; junction bases with no gene match: 6. The CDR3 region has the DNA TGTGCCAGCAGCTCCTTGACAGGGACCTCCTATAATTCACCCCTCCACTTT. Its translation is CASSSLTGTSYNSPLHF.

V gene TRBV19 combines with J gene TRBJ1-1; the match to TRBD1 covers 8 bases. V lost 8 bases to trimming and J lost 5 bases; unmatched junction nucleotides: 10. There are 14 residues in the CDR3. CDR1 is LNHDA and CDR2 is SQIVND in the germline V gene (reference sequence). The CDR3 nucleotides are TGTGCCAGTTGCGATCAGGGGGCTGGGACTGAAGCTTTCTTT. Its translation: CASCDQGAGTEAFF.

This chain uses TRBV6-2 or TRBV6-3 with TRBJ2-3; D gene uncertain. The CDR3 has 13 residues. Trimming left V 3 bases short and J 0 bases short, with 4 bases between. Germline CDR1 and CDR2: MNHEY and SVGEGT. CDR3 region: CASSYTSTDTQYF. CDR3 bases: TGTGCCAGCAGTTATACTAGCACAGATACGCAGTATTTT.

As concerns this clone: This sequence may be a read error, since a much larger clone differs from it by one base. The chain couples TRBV6-1 to TRBJ2-7; 11 bases match TRBD2. The V gene end was trimmed by 0 bases and the J gene end by 2 bases; junction bases not matched to a gene: 0. The CDR3 length is 15 residues. The germline V gene has CDR1 MNHNS and CDR2 SASEGT. The CDR3: CASSEASGGAYEQYF. DNA of the CDR3: TGTGCCAGCAGTGAAGCTAGCGGGGGGGCCTACGAGCAGTACTTC.

This chain connects TRBV11-3 to TRBJ2-5; the D gene is possibly TRBD2 (6 bases). The CDR3 is 15 amino acids. With 5 bases removed from V and 4 bases from J, the gap between germline ends came to 17 bases. Germline CDR1 reads SGHNT; CDR2 reads YENEEA. For the CDR3, the DNA is TGTGCCAGCAGCCTCCAGTTGGGGGGAACAGAGACCCAGTACTTC. It yields the protein CASSLQLGGTETQYF. Full variable domain (rest looked up from reference TRBV11-3 and TRBJ2-5): EAGVVQSPRYKIIEKKQPVAFWCNPISGHNTLYWYLQNLGQGPELLIRYENEEAVDDSQLPKDRFSAERLKGVDSTLKIQPAELGDSAVYLCASSLQLGGTETQYFGPGTRLLVL.

This clone showed up just once. The chain uses TRBV18 and TRBJ1-1; TRBD1 aligns across 9 bases. The germline V gene encodes CDR1 KGHSH and CDR2 LQKENI. This CDR3 comprises 14 residues. Trimming took 3 bases from V and 5 from J; bases not matched to a gene: 4. CDR3 protein: CASSPDRGVTEAFF. The CDR3, as DNA: TGTGCCAGCTCACCCGACAGGGGGGTTACTGAAGCTTTCTTT.